This section outlines one TCR beta chain sequence together with its context. The data are from a study of cytotoxic CD8 clonotypes in ibrutinib-treated CLL. Profiled with immunoSEQ multiplex PCR; TCRdb holds only in-frame clones, not every one. The sample lists tens of thousands of clones, almost 70% seen once, with approximately 15% in the top ten. The germline CDR1 and CDR2 sequences are MNHEY and SMNVEV (reference sequence). The CDR3 spans 13 residues. V shed 8 bases and J shed 5 bases, with 15 bases lying between them. This TCR was sampled from a human donor with chronic lymphocytic leukemia. The gene calls are TRBV27 and TRBJ2-5, with a tentative D call TRBD1 (5 bases). The sample here was PBMCs, taken after 12 months of ibrutinib treatment. The CDR3 coding sequence is TGTGCCAGCGGCTGGGGCAAGGGCGAGACCCAGTACTTC. Amino acids: CASGWGKGETQYF.